These 3 T cell receptor beta chains were all obtained from the same sample, sequenced in a study of cytomegalovirus exposure and HLA in healthy donors. Sequencing was performed with immunoSEQ multiplex PCR; in TCRdb, only in-frame clones are kept and a portion is missing. The sample includes about 260,000 clones, 90% of them seen just once. Sequencing was done on a sample of PBMCs. These receptor sequences come from a woman aged 25 to 39 in good health and CMV-seronegative.

The chain is built from TRBV6-5 and TRBJ2-7, with a weak D call TRBD2 (5 bases). CDR1 and CDR2 from the germline V gene are MNHEY and SVGAGI. V lost 8 bases to trimming and J lost 3 bases, with 20 bases between them. The CDR3 covers 15 residues. CDR3 sequence (DNA): TGTGCCAGCTCTCCCCGAGACGCGGGCTTCTACGAGCAGTACTTC. Translating it yields CASSPRDAGFYEQYF.

This chain links TRBV30 with TRBJ2-2, with 12 bases matching TRBD2. The V and J ends lost 0 bases and 0 bases, in that order; junction bases with no gene match: 11. The CDR3 consists of 20 residues. Looked up from germline, CDR1 is GTSNPN and CDR2 is SVGIG (reference sequence). CDR3: CAWSVLTGLAGTSNTGELFF. The CDR3 region has the DNA TGTGCCTGGAGTGTACTCACGGGACTAGCGGGTACTTCGAACACCGGGGAGCTGTTTTTT.

The V and J genes are TRBV7-9 and TRBJ2-1, with D hard to call. V lost 5 bases to trimming and J lost 9 bases, with 11 bases between them. The CDR3 is 12 amino acids. The germline V gene encodes CDR1 SEHNR and CDR2 FQNEAQ (reference sequence). CDR3 sequence (DNA): TGTGCCAGCAGCACCGCAGGCATTGAGCAGTTCTTC. This codes for CASSTAGIEQFF.